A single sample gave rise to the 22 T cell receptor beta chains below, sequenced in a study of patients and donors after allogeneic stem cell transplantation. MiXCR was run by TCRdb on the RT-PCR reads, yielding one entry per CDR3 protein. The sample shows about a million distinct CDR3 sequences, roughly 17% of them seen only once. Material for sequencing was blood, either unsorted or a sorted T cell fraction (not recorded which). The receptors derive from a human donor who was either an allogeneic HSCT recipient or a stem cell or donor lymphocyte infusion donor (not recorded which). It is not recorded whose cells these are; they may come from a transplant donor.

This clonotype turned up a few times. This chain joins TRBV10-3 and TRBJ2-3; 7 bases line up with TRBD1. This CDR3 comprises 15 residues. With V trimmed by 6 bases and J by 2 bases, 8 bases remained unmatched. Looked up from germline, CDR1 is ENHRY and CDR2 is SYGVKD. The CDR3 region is CAISPGDRNTDTQYF. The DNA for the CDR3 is TGTGCCATCAGCCCCGGGGACAGAAACACAGATACGCAGTATTTT.

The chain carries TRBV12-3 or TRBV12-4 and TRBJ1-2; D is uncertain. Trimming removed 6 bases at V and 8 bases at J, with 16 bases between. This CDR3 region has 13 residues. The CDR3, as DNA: TGTGCCAGCAGCGAAGCAAAAGGCAGAGGCTACACCTTC. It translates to CASSEAKGRGYTF.

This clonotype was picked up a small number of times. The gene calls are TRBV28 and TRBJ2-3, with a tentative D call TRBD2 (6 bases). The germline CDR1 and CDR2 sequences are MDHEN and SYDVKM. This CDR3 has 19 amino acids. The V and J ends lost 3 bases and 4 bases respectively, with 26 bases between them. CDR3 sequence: CASSFSPSVSRTTSDTQYF. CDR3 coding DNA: TGTGCCAGCAGTTTTAGCCCTAGCGTATCTAGGACAACCTCAGATACGCAGTATTTT.

CDR3 DNA sequence: TGTGCCAGCAATGACCCGGGGAACACTGAAGCTTTCTTT. Translation: CASNDPGNTEAFF. The gene calls are TRBV12-3 or TRBV12-4 and TRBJ1-1; no firm D call. The CDR3 totals 13 residues. Between the trimmed V and J ends, which lost 7 bases and 1 base, there was a span of 10 bases.

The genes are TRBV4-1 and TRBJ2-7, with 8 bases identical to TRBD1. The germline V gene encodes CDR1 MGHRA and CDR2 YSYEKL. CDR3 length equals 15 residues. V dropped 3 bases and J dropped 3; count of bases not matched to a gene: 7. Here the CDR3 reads CASSQGTGPLYEQYF. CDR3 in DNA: TGCGCCAGCAGCCAGGGGACAGGACCCCTCTACGAGCAGTACTTC.

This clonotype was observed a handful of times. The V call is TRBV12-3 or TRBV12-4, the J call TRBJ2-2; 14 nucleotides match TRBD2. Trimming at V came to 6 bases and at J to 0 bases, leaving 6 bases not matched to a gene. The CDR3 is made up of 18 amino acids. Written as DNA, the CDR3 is TGTGCCAGCAGGGGGGGACTAGCGGGGGCTTCGAACACCGGGGAGCTGTTTTTT. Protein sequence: CASRGGLAGASNTGELFF.

The DNA of the CDR3 is TGTGCCAGCAGCTTTAAGCGGACAACGTATAGCAATCAGCCCCAGCATTTT. This encodes CASSFKRTTYSNQPQHF. The V and J genes are TRBV7-2 and TRBJ1-5; D is perhaps TRBD1 (5 bases). The CDR3 is made up of 17 amino acids. V shed 3 bases and J shed 0 bases, with 15 bases lying between them. Germline values: CDR1 SGHTA, CDR2 FQGNSA.

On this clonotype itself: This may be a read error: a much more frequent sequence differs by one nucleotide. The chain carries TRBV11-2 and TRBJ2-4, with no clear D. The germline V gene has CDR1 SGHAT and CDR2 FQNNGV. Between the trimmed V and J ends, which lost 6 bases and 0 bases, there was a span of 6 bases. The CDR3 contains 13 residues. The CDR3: CASRHLAKNIQYF. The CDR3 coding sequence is TGTGCCAGCAGGCACCTAGCCAAAAACATTCAGTACTTC.

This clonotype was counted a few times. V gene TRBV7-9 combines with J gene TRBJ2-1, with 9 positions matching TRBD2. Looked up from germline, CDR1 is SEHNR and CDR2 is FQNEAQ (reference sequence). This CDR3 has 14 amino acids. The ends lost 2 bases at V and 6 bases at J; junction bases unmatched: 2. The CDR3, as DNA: TGTGCCAGCAGCTTATTGACTAGCGGCAATGAGCAGTTCTTC. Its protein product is CASSLLTSGNEQFF.

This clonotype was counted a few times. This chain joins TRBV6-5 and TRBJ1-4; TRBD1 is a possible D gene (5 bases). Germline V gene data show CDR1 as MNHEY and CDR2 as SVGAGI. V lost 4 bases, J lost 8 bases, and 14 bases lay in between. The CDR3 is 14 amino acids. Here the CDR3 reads CASSSTVLGEKLFF. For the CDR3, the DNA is TGTGCCAGCAGTTCGACAGTTCTGGGGGAAAAACTGTTTTTT.

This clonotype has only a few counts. CDR3 DNA sequence: TGCAGTATCCAACAGCCGAACACTGAAGCTTTCTTT. Translated: CSIQQPNTEAFF. The J gene is TRBJ1-1, the V gene TRBV20-1; D is uncertain. This CDR3 is 12 amino acids long. Germline V CDR1 and CDR2: DFQATT, SNEGSKA (reference sequence). V shed 8 bases and J shed 1 base, with 11 bases lying between them.

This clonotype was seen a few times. CDR3 region: CASRSPTAHNSPLHF. CDR3 DNA: TGTGCCAGCAGAAGCCCCACCGCCCATAATTCACCCCTCCACTTT. The genes are TRBV6-1 and TRBJ1-6; D remains ambiguous. The CDR3 runs 15 residues. Between the trimmed V and J ends, which lost 6 bases and 5 bases, there was a span of 14 bases. The germline CDR1 and CDR2 sequences are MNHNS and SASEGT.

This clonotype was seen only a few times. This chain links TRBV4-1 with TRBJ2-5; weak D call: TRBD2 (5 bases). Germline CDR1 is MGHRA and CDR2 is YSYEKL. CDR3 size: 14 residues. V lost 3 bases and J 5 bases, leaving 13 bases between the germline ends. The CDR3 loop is CASSHFDPGETQYF. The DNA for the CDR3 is TGCGCCAGCAGCCATTTCGACCCGGGGGAGACCCAGTACTTC.

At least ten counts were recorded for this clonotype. The CDR3 bases are TGTGCCAGCTCACCACTCCGGGACAGTGCAGATACGCAGTATTTT. Protein product: CASSPLRDSADTQYF. This sequence joins TRBV18 and TRBJ2-3; 7 nucleotides match TRBD1. The ends lost 1 base at V and 4 bases at J; junction bases unmatched: 5. The germline CDR1 and CDR2 sequences are KGHSH and LQKENI. The CDR3 totals 15 residues.

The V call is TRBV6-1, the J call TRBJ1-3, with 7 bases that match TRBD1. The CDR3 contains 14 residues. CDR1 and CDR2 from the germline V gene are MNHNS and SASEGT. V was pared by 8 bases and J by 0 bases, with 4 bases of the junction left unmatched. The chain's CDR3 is CASLTGPSGNTIYF. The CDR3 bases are TGTGCCAGCCTGACAGGGCCCTCTGGAAACACCATATATTTT.

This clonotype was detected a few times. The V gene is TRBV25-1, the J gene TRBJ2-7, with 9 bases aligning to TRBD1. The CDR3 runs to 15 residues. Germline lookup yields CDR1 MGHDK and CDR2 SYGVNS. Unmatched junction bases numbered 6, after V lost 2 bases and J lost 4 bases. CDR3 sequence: CASSEAGTGSYEQYF. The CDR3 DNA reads TGTGCCAGCAGTGAAGCCGGGACAGGGTCGTACGAGCAGTACTTC.

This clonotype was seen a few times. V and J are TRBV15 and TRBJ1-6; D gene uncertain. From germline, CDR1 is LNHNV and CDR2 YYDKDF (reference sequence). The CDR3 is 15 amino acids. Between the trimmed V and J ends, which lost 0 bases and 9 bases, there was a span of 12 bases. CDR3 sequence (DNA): TGTGCCACCAGCAGAGATGCCGGTGGGATTTCACCCCTCCACTTT. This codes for CATSRDAGGISPLHF.

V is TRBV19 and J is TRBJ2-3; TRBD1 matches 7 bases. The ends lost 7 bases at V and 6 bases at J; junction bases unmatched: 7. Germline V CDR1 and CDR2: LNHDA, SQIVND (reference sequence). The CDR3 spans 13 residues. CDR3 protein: CASIRQGGDTQYF. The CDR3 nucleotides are TGTGCCAGTATTAGACAGGGTGGGGATACGCAGTATTTT.

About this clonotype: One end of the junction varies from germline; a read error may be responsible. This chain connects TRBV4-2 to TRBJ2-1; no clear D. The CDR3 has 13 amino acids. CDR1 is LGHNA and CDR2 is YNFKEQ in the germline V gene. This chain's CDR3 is CASSQDSDTSAVF. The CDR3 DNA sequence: TGTGCCAGCAGCCAAGACAGCGACACGAGCGCCGTCTTC.

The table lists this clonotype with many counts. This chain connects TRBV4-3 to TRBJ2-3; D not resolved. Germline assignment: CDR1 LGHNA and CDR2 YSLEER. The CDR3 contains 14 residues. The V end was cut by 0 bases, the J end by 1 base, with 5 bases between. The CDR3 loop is CASSQDGGTDTQYF. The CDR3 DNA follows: TGCGCCAGCAGCCAAGATGGCGGCACAGATACGCAGTATTTT.

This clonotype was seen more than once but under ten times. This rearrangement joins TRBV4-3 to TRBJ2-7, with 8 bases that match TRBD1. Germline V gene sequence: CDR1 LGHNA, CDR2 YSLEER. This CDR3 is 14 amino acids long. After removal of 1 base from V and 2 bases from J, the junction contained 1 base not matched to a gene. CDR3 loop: CASSQARGPYEQYF. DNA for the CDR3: TGCGCCAGCAGCCAAGCCAGGGGGCCCTACGAGCAGTACTTC.

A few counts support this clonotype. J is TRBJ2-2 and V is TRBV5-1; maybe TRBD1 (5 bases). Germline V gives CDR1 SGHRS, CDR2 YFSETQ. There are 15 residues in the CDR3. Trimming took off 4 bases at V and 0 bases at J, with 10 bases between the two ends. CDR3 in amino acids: CASSAGHPNTGELFF. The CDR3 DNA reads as TGCGCCAGCAGCGCCGGACACCCGAACACCGGGGAGCTGTTTTTT.